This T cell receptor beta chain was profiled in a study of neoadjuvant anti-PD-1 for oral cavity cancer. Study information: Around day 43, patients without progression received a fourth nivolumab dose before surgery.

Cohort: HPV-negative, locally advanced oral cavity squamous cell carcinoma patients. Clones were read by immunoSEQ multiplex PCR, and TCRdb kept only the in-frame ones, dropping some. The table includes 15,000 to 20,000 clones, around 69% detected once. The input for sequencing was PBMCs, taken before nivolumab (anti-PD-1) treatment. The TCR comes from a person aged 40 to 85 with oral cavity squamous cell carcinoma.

In DNA, the CDR3 is TGTGCCAGCAGCCCAAGCAGAGAACGAACCTACGAGCAGTACTTC. Its protein is CASSPSRERTYEQYF. This chain uses TRBV16 with TRBJ2-7; no clear D. V was cut by 4 bases and J by 2 bases, with 15 bases left in between. The CDR3 runs 15 residues. Germline V gene data show CDR1 as KGHSY and CDR2 as FQNENV.